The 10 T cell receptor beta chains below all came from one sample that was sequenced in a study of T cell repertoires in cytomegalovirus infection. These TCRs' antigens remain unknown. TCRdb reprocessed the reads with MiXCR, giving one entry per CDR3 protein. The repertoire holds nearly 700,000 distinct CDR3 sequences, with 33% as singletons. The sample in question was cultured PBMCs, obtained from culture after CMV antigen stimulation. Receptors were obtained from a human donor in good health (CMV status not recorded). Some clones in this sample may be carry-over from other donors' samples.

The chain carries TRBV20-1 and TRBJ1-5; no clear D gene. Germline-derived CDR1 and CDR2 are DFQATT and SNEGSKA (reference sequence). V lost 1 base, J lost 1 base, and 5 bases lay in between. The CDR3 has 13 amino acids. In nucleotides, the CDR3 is TGCAGTGCTAGAGGACGGAGCAATCAGCCCCAGCATTTT. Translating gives CSARGRSNQPQHF.

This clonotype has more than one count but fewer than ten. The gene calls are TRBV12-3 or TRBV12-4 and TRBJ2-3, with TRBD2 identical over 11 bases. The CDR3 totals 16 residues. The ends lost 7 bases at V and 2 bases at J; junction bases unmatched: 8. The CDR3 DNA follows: TGTGCCAGCAATCCCGGGACTAGCGGTACCACAGATACGCAGTATTTT. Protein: CASNPGTSGTTDTQYF.

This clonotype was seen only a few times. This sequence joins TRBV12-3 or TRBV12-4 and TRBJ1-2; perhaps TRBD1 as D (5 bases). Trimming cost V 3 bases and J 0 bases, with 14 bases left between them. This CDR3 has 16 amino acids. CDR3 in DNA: TGTGCCAGCAGTTTTGGCGGGACGCAAGCTAACTATGGCTACACCTTC. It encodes CASSFGGTQANYGYTF.

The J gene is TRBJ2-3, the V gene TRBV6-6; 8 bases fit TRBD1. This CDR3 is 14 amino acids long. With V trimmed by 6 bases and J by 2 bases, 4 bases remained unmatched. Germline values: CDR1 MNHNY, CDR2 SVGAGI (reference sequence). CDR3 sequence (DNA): TGTGCCAGCAGGAGACAGGGGCTCACAGATACGCAGTATTTT. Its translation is CASRRQGLTDTQYF.

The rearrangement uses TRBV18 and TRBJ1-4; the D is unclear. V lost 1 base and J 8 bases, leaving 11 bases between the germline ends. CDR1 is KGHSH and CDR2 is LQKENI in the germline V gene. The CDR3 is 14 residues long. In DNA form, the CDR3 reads TGTGCCAGCTCACCACAGAGGGTACGGGAAAAACTGTTTTTT. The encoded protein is CASSPQRVREKLFF.

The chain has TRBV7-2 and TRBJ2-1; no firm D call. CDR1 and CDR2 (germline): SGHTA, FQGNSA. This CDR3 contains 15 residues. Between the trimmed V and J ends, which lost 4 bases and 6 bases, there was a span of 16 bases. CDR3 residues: CASSYVDIGRNEQFF. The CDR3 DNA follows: TGTGCCAGCAGCTATGTCGATATCGGTCGCAATGAGCAGTTCTTC.

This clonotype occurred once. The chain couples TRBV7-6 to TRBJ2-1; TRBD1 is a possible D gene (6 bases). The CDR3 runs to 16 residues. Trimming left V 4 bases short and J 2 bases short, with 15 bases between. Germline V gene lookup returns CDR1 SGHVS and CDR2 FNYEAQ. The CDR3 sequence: CASSSETGLTYNEQFF. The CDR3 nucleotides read TGTGCCAGCAGCTCCGAGACAGGTTTAACCTACAATGAGCAGTTCTTC.

The CDR3 spells CASRMQGAGNSYEQYF. The CDR3 region has the DNA TGTGCCAGCAGGATGCAAGGAGCGGGGAACAGCTACGAGCAGTACTTC. The V call is TRBV12-3 or TRBV12-4, the J call TRBJ2-7; 7 positions agree with TRBD2. This CDR3 spans 16 amino acids. V lost 6 bases and J lost 3; bases outside the gene matches: 14.

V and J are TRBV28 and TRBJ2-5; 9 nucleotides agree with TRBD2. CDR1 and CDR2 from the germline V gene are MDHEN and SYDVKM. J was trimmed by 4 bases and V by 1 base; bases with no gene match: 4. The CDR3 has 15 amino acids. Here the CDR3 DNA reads TGTGCCAGCAGTTTATCTAGCGGGGATCGAGAGACCCAGTACTTC. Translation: CASSLSSGDRETQYF.

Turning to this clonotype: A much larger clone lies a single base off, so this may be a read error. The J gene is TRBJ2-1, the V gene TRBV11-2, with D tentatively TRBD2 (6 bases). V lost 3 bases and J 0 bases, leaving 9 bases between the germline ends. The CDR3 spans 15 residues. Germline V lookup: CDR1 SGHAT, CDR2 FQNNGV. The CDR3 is CASSLEGNSYNEQFF. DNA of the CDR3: TGTGCCAGCAGCTTGGAGGGGAACTCCTACAATGAGCAGTTCTTC.